This T cell receptor beta chain comes out of a study of shared clonotypes between healthy human individuals. Method: immunoSEQ multiplex PCR; TCRdb's copy keeps in-frame clones and lacks some. The repertoire holds about 2.4 million clones, with roughly nine tenths as singletons. Study outcomes and limitations: Though the depth was large, rarefaction showed that sorted-subset sequencing was incomplete. Clonotypes that were shared across a handful of donors made up around 5% of naive CD4 clonotypes. Estimated clonotype richness was generally higher in naive than memory subsets.

This clone appeared once. What it recognizes is unknown. CDR3 length: 15 amino acids. The V gene lost 0 bases and the J gene lost 10 bases, with 13 bases spanning the gap. The germline CDR1 and CDR2 sequences are SNHLY and FYNNEI. CD4+ cells yielded CD45RA+ naive and CD45RA-negative memory subsets. Sequenced sample: naive CD4+ T cells sorted from blood. Described subset: CD45RA+ positively selected. V is TRBV2 and J is TRBJ1-6, with a tentative D call TRBD1 (5 bases). The TCR originated in a man in his late teens or twenties in good health. CDR3 coding DNA: TGTGCCAGCAGTGAAGCATGGGGGGGTGGCTCACCCCTCCACTTT. As protein: CASSEAWGGGSPLHF.